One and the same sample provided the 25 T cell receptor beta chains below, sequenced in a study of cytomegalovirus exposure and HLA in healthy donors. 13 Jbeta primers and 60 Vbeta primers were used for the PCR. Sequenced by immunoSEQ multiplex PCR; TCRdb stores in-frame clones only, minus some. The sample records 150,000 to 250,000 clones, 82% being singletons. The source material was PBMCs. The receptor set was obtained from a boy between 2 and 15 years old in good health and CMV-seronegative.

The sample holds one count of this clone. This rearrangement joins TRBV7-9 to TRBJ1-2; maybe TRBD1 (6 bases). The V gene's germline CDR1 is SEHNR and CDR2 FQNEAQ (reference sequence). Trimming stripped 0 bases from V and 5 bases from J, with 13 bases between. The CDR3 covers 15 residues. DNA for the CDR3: TGTGCCAGCAGCTTAGCGACAGGCCAGGGGTATGGCTACACCTTC. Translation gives CASSLATGQGYGYTF.

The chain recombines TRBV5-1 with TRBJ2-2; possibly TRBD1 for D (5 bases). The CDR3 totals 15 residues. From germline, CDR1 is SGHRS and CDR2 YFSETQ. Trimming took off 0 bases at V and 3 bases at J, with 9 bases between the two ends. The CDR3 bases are TGCGCCAGCAGCTTGGAGGGCAGGGACACCGGGGAGCTGTTTTTT. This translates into CASSLEGRDTGELFF.

The CDR3 sequence is CASSPRAGNSYNEQFF. The CDR3 bases are TGTGCCAGTAGCCCAAGAGCGGGGAATTCCTACAATGAGCAGTTCTTC. The chain combines TRBV19 with TRBJ2-1; 7 nucleotides agree with TRBD2. This CDR3 region has 16 residues. Trimming took 6 bases from V and 1 from J; bases not matched to a gene: 9. Germline CDR1 LNHDA, CDR2 SQIVND (reference sequence).

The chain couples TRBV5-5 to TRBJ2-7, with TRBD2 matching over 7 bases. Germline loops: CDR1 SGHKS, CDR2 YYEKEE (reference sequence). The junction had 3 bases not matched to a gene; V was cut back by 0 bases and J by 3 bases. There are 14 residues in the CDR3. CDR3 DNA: TGTGCCAGCAGCTTGGTCCCGGGAGGCTACGAGCAGTACTTC. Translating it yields CASSLVPGGYEQYF.

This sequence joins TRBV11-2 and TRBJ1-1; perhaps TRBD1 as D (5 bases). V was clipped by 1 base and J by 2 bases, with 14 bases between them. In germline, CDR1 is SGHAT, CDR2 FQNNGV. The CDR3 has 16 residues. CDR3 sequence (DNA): TGTGCCAGCAGCTTAGTGAGGCAGGGCTTAAACACTGAAGCTTTCTTT. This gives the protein CASSLVRQGLNTEAFF.

The DNA of the CDR3 is TGCACCAGCAGCCAAGATTTGGTGGCTAGCGGGGGCCAAGAGACCCAGTACTTC. Amino acids: CTSSQDLVASGGQETQYF. The gene calls are TRBV1 and TRBJ2-5; the D call TRBD2 from the table was never checked on the DNA. TRBV1 has pseudogene status. The CDR3 consists of 18 residues.

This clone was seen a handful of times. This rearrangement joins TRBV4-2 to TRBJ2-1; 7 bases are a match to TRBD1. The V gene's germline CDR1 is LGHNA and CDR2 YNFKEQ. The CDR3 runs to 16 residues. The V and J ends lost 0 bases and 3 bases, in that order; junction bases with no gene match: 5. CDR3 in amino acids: CASSQEEGDSYNEQFF. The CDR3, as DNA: TGTGCCAGCAGCCAAGAAGAGGGGGACAGCTACAATGAGCAGTTCTTC.

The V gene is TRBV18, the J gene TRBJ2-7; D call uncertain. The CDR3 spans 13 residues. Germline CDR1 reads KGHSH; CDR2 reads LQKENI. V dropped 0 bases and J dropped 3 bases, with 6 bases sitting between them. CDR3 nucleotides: TGTGCCAGCTCACCACCAGAGAGCTACGAGCAGTACTTC. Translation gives CASSPPESYEQYF.

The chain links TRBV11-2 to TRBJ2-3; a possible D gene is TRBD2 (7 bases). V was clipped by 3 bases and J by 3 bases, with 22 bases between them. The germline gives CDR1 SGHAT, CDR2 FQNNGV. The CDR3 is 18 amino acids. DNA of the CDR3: TGTGCCAGCAGCTTGCCGGGGGGAGGGGGGGGAAATACAGATACGCAGTATTTT. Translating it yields CASSLPGGGGGNTDTQYF.

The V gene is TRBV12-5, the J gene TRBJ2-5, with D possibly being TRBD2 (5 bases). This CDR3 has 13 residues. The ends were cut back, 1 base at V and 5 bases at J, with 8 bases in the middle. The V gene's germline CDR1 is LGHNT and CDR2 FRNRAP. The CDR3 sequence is CASGLGTGETQYF. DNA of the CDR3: TGTGCTAGTGGTTTGGGGACGGGGGAGACCCAGTACTTC.

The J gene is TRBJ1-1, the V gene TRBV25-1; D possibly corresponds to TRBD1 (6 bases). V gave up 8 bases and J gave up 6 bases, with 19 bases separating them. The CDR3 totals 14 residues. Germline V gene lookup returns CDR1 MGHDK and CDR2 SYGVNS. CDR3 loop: CASGIQAQGSEAFF. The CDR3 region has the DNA TGTGCCAGCGGAATCCAAGCACAGGGATCTGAAGCTTTCTTT.

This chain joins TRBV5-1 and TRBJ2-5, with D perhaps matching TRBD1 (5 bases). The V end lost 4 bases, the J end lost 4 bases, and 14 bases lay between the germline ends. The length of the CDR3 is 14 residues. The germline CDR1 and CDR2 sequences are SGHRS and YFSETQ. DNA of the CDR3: TGCGCCAGCAGCAAGACAGTATCCGGAGAGACCCAGTACTTC. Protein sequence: CASSKTVSGETQYF. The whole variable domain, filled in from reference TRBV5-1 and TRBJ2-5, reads KAGVTQTPRYLIKTRGQQVTLSCSPISGHRSVSWYQQTPGQGLQFLFEYFSETQRNKGNFPGRFSGRQFSNSRSEMNVSTLELGDSALYLCASSKTVSGETQYFGPGTRLLVL.

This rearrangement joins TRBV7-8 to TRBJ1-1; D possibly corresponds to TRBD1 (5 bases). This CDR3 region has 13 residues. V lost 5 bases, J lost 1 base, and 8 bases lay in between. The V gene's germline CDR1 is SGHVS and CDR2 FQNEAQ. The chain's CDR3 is CASSVDRNTEAFF. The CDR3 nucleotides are TGTGCCAGCAGCGTCGACAGGAACACTGAAGCTTTCTTT.

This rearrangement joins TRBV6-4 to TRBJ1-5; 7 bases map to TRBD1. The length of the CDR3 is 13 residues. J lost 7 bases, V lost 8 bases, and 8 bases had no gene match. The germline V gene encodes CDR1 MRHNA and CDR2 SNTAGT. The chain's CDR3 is CASHRGVEQPQHF. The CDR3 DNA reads TGTGCCAGCCACAGGGGAGTAGAGCAGCCCCAGCATTTT.

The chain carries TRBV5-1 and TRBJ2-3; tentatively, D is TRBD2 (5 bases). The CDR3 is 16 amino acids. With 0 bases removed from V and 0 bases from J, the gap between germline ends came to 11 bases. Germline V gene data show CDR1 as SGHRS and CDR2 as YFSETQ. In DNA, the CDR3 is TGCGCCAGCAGCTTGGCCAGGAGGTCTAGCACAGATACGCAGTATTTT. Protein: CASSLARRSSTDTQYF.

In DNA form, the CDR3 reads TGTGCCATCAGACTAGCGGGGGAAGAGACCCAGTACTTC. This codes for CAIRLAGEETQYF. The chain uses TRBV10-3 and TRBJ2-5; 11 bases match TRBD2. CDR1 and CDR2 (germline): ENHRY, SYGVKD. J was trimmed by 3 bases and V by 6 bases; bases with no gene match: 0. This CDR3 has 13 residues.

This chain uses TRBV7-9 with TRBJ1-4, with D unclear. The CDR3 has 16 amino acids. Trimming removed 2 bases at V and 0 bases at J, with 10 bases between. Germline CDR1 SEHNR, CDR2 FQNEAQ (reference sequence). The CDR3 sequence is CASSLLPGTTNEKLFF. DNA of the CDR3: TGTGCCAGCAGCTTACTTCCGGGGACAACTAATGAAAAACTGTTTTTT. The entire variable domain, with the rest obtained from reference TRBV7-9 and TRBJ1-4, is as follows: DTGVSQNPRHKITKRGQNVTFRCDPISEHNRLYWYRQTLGQGPEFLTYFQNEAQLEKSRLLSDRFSAERPKGSFSTLEIQRTEQGDSAMYLCASSLLPGTTNEKLFFGSGTQLSVL.

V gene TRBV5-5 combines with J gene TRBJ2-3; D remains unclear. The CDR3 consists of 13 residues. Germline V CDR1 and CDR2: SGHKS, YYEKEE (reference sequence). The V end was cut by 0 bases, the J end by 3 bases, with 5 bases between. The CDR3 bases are TGTGCCAGCAGCTTGGTGAGAACAGATACGCAGTATTTT. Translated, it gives CASSLVRTDTQYF.

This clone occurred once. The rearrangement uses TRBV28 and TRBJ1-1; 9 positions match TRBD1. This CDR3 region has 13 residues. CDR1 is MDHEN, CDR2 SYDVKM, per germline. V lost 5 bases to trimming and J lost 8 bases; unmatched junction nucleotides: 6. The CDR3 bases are TGTGCCAGCAGTCAATCCGACAGGGGGGAAGCTTTCTTT. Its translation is CASSQSDRGEAFF.

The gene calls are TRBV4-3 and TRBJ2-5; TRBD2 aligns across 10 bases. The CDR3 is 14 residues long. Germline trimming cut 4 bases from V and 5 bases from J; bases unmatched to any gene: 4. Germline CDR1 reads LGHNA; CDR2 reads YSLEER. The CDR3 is CASSPTSGYETQYF. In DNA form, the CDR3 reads TGCGCCAGCAGCCCGACTAGCGGGTACGAGACCCAGTACTTC.

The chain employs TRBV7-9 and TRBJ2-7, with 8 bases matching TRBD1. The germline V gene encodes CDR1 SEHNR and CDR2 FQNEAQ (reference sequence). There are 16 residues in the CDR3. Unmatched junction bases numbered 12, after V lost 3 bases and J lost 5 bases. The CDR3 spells CASSLGFRTGKHEQYF. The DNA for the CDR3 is TGTGCCAGCAGCTTGGGCTTTAGGACAGGGAAACACGAGCAGTACTTC.

The CDR3 DNA reads TGTGCCAGCCGCTCCGGGGGGGATACGCAGTATTTT. Amino acids: CASRSGGDTQYF. The V gene is TRBV7-2, the J gene TRBJ2-3, with 7 bases that match TRBD2. Unmatched junction bases numbered 5, after V lost 8 bases and J lost 6 bases. Germline CDR1 and CDR2: SGHTA and FQGNSA. This CDR3 comprises 12 residues.

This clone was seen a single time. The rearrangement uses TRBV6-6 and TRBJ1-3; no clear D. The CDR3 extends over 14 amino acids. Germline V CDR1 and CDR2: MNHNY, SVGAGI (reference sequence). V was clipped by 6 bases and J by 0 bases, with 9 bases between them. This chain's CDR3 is CASRYSTSGNTIYF. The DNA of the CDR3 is TGTGCCAGCAGGTACAGCACCTCTGGAAACACCATATATTTT.

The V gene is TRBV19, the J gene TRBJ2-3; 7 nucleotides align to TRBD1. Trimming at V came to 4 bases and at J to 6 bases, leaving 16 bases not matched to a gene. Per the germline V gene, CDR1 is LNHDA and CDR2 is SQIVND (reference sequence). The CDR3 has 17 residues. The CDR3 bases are TGTGCCAGTAGTAGGAGCCGGACAGGCGCCACGAGGGATACGCAGTATTTT. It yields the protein CASSRSRTGATRDTQYF.

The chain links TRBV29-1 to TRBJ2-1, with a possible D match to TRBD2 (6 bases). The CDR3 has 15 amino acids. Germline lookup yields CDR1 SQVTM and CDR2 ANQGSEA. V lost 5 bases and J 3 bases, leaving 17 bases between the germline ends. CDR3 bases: TGCAGCGTTACTAACAGGCTAGCGAACTACAATGAGCAGTTCTTC. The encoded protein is CSVTNRLANYNEQFF.